The 10 T cell receptor beta chains presented below share a single source sample, sequenced in a study of shared clonotypes between healthy human individuals. TCRdb keeps only in-frame clones here, not all; method: immunoSEQ multiplex PCR. The profile covers 2 million or so clones, with approximately 94% appearing a single time and roughly 1% taken by the ten largest. Only CD45RO-negative cells positively selected for CCR7 counted as naive CD8 cells, so terminally differentiated effector memory CD45RA+ cells were excluded. Specimen: naive CD8+ T cells sorted from blood. Every receptor here comes from a young man in good health.

This chain connects TRBV25-1 to TRBJ2-7; 11 nucleotides agree with TRBD1. The V segment lost 3 bases and the J segment 6 bases; nucleotides outside the gene matches: 10. Germline V gene sequence: CDR1 MGHDK, CDR2 SYGVNS. This CDR3 contains 16 residues. The CDR3 here is CASSDLGTGGGVEQYF. The DNA for the CDR3 is TGTGCCAGCAGTGACCTCGGGACAGGGGGAGGTGTCGAGCAGTACTTC.

The chain employs TRBV14 and TRBJ2-7, with TRBD1 matching over 7 bases. The V gene's germline CDR1 is SGHDN and CDR2 FVKESK. The junction had 8 bases not matched to a gene; V was cut back by 3 bases and J by 3 bases. The CDR3 extends over 15 amino acids. The CDR3 sequence is CASSQLRQGNYEQYF. Written as DNA, the CDR3 is TGTGCCAGCAGCCAGCTCAGACAGGGAAACTACGAGCAGTACTTC.

In this sample, this clone turned up once. This chain joins TRBV9 and TRBJ1-2, with 7 bases identical to TRBD1. This CDR3 comprises 13 residues. V lost 2 bases to trimming and J lost 5 bases; unmatched junction nucleotides: 3. Germline CDR1 is SGDLS and CDR2 is YYNGEE. CDR3 region: CASSVQGEYGYTF. The CDR3 coding sequence is TGTGCCAGCAGCGTCCAGGGGGAGTATGGCTACACCTTC.

On this clone itself: Distinct nucleotide sequences in the sample also encode this CDR3. The V gene is TRBV6-5, the J gene TRBJ1-1, with TRBD1 identical over 10 bases. V shed 2 bases and J 5 bases; nucleotides not matched to a gene: 2. Germline V gene lookup returns CDR1 MNHEY and CDR2 SVGAGI. CDR3 length equals 14 residues. The CDR3 spells CASSYGTGVTEAFF. CDR3 nucleotide sequence: TGTGCCAGCAGTTACGGGACAGGGGTGACTGAAGCTTTCTTT.

V and J are TRBV4-3 and TRBJ2-7; TRBD1 or TRBD2 may be the D gene (5 bases each). This CDR3 contains 14 residues. Trimming took 4 bases from V and 0 from J, leaving 10 bases between them. The germline V gene encodes CDR1 LGHNA and CDR2 YSLEER. The CDR3 nucleotides are TGCGCCAGCAGCCCTACAGGACTCTCCTACGAGCAGTACTTC. Amino acids: CASSPTGLSYEQYF.

The chain is built from TRBV29-1 and TRBJ1-1, with 7 bases lining up with TRBD1. CDR1 is SQVTM and CDR2 is ANQGSEA in the germline V gene. J lost 1 base, V lost 8 bases, and 4 bases had no gene match. The CDR3 spans 12 residues. CDR3 nucleotides: TGCAGCCCGGGGACAGCGAACACTGAAGCTTTCTTT. Protein product: CSPGTANTEAFF.

The chain is built from TRBV25-1 and TRBJ1-2; possible D gene TRBD1, 5 bases. CDR3 length equals 12 residues. Germline V gives CDR1 MGHDK, CDR2 SYGVNS. The V and J ends lost 6 bases and 3 bases respectively, with 8 bases between them. The CDR3 loop reads CASRDSYYGYTF. In DNA form, the CDR3 reads TGTGCCAGCAGAGACAGCTACTATGGCTACACCTTC.

This clone was seen once. The V call is TRBV5-6, the J call TRBJ2-7; D is undetermined. The germline V and J ends were trimmed by 0 bases and 6 bases, with 13 bases remaining between them. The germline CDR1 and CDR2 sequences are SGHDT and YYEEEE. This CDR3 contains 14 residues. CDR3 region: CASSLGSIGSEQYF. In DNA, the CDR3 is TGTGCCAGCAGCTTGGGATCAATTGGGTCCGAGCAGTACTTC.

The chain couples TRBV27 to TRBJ2-7, with 8 bases lining up with TRBD1. The length of the CDR3 is 15 residues. From germline, CDR1 is MNHEY and CDR2 SMNVEV (reference sequence). The trim removed 5 bases at V and 3 bases at J, leaving 9 bases unmatched. CDR3 amino acids: CASSTTGTGFYEQYF. The CDR3 DNA reads TGTGCCAGCAGTACGACCGGGACAGGCTTCTACGAGCAGTACTTC.

J is TRBJ1-1 and V is TRBV10-3; perhaps TRBD1 as D (5 bases). Between the trimmed V and J ends, which lost 3 bases and 4 bases, there was a span of 15 bases. The CDR3 consists of 15 residues. Germline V CDR1 and CDR2: ENHRY, SYGVKD. The CDR3 region is CAISDPDTPGTEAFF. As DNA, the CDR3 is TGTGCCATCAGTGACCCGGACACCCCCGGCACTGAAGCTTTCTTT.